This T cell receptor beta chain was documented in a study of blood T cell repertoires in COVID-19 (dated by TCRdb to the early 2020s). Concerning the study at large: The collaborator samples originated in the United States, Italy and Spain and spanned the acute and convalescent phases of COVID-19. The repertoires were released in a freely available public database intended as a resource for research on the immune response to SARS-CoV-2. A de-identified subject ID, COVID-19 status, age in years and sex were almost always included in the sample metadata. Deeply sampled blood TCRbeta repertoires from subjects exposed to, actively infected with, or recovered from COVID-19 were included in the dataset. Where available, HLA class I and class II types were obtained from metadata supplied by the sample provider rather than from assay-based typing. The prospective study material was composed of cDNA or gDNA derived from T cells, B-cell-depleted T cells, or PBMCs. The samples were drawn from two sources: the first 160 participants of the ongoing ImmuneRACE study, and 950 to 1,500 subjects contributed by 6 global collaborators.

Collaborating institutions collected whole blood in K2EDTA tubes following their own protocols. For TCRbeta analysis, collaborators shipped samples as frozen whole blood, isolated PBMCs, or DNA extracted from either of those sample types. The immunoSEQ Assay, a bias-controlled multiplex PCR, was used to amplify TCRbeta CDR3 regions from genomic DNA. The study's processing was this. Nucleated cell counts per sample were estimated from amplification of reference gene primers within the assay. Sequence reads were collapsed and filtered to measure the absolute abundance of every unique TCRbeta CDR3 rearrangement. For each sample, productive Simpson clonality was calculated by taking the square root of Simpson's diversity index across productive rearrangements. Held by TCRdb, this immuneACCESS table contains in-frame sequences only and omits some clones. Under half of the omission traces to an unresolved V gene where checked; the cause of the rest is unknown. The DNA was the basis for D and trimming; V, J and clone size are from that table. The sample table holds approximately 20,000 clones, of which roughly nine tenths were seen once. The ten largest clones take up approximately 24% of the sample.

Concerning this clone itself: Its antigen is not yet known. No qualities accompany the bases; no much larger clone lies one base away.

Summary of the overall study and its limitations: How much clinical and demographic metadata was included differed by source and by participant, and the metadata was provided uncurated.

Sequenced: peripheral blood. The TCR sequence derives from a human donor with active COVID-19. The donor label of this sample is uncertain.

Here is the DNA: TGTGCCAGCAGCTTAGAAACAGGGTCCACAGATACGCAGTATTTT. Translated, this gives CASSLETGSTDTQYF. This sequence uses TRBV11-3 and TRBJ2-3, with TRBD1 as a weak D call on 6 bases. From its cysteine to its phenylalanine, the CDR3 spans 15 amino acids. Of all the DNA, just the CDR3 is kept, 45 bases in frame from base 1. According to the germline V gene, CDR1 reads SGHNT and CDR2 reads YENEEA. The junction shows trimming of 0 bases on V and 2 bases on J, plus 9 bases between the germline ends.